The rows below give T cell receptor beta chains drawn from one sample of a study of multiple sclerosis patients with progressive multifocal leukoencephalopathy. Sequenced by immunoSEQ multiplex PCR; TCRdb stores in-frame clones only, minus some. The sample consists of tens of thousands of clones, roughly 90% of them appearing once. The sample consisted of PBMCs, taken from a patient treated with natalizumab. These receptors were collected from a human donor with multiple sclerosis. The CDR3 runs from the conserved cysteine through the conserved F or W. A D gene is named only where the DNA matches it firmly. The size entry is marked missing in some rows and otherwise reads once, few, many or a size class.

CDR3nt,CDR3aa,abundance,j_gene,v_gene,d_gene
TGTGCCAGCAGCTCCCGACTAGCCGGGGGCAATGAGCAGTTCTTC,CASSSRLAGGNEQFF,NA,TRBJ2-1,TRBV5-4,TRBD2
TGTGCCAGCAGTTATTACCGGGCAGAGTATGGCTACACCTTC,CASSYYRAEYGYTF,NA,TRBJ1-2,TRBV6-6,NA
TGTGCCAGTAGCGACAGGGAAGACACCGGGGAGCTGTTTTTT,CASSDREDTGELFF,few,TRBJ2-2,TRBV19,TRBD1
TGTGCCAGCAGTGACTCCGGGACTAGCGGGAGCAATGAGCAGTTCTTC,CASSDSGTSGSNEQFF,NA,TRBJ2-1,TRBV6-4,TRBD2
TGTGCCAGCAGCCATACTTTCGCCGGGAGGGCCCACAATGAGCAGTTCTTC,CASSHTFAGRAHNEQFF,NA,TRBJ2-1,TRBV13,TRBD2
TGTGCCATCAGTGAGTCGAGTCAGGGAGGAAATTCGGGAGCTTTCTTT,CAISESSQGGNSGAFF,NA,TRBJ1-1,TRBV10-3,NA
TGTGCCAGCAGCCAAGATCATCTAGGACTAGCGGACAATGAGCAGTTCTTC,CASSQDHLGLADNEQFF,NA,TRBJ2-1,TRBV4-2,TRBD2
TGCGCCAGCAGCCAAGATAAATCGGGTCCGGCCGGGGAGCTGTTTTTT,CASSQDKSGPAGELFF,NA,TRBJ2-2,TRBV4-3,NA
TGCGCCAGCAGCTTGACGGGGGACGGCAATCAGCCCCAGCATTTT,CASSLTGDGNQPQHF,NA,TRBJ1-5,TRBV5-1,NA
TGTGCCAGCAGCTCAGGTCAGGGGAGGGAGACCCAGTACTTC,CASSSGQGRETQYF,NA,TRBJ2-5,TRBV7-9,NA
TGTGCCAGCAGCGCTGGGAGTGGGGTCTACGAGCAGTACTTC,CASSAGSGVYEQYF,few,TRBJ2-7,TRBV5-4,NA
TGTGCCAGCAGTCCCCAACTAGGGGGTTTCCATGAGCAGTTCTTC,CASSPQLGGFHEQFF,NA,TRBJ2-1,TRBV6-4,NA
TGCAGCGTTCAACAGAGCTATGAGCAGTTCTTC,CSVQQSYEQFF,once,TRBJ2-1,TRBV29-1,NA
TGCAGCGTTGACCGGGACAGGGCTGGCTACACCTTC,CSVDRDRAGYTF,NA,TRBJ1-2,TRBV29-1,TRBD1
TGTGCCAGCAGTGCGAGGGGAGTTCACAATCAGCCCCAGCATTTT,CASSARGVHNQPQHF,few,TRBJ1-5,TRBV25-1,NA
TGTGCCATCAGTGAATATCCCGACGGAAGCTCCGAAGCTTTCTTT,CAISEYPDGSSEAFF,NA,TRBJ1-1,TRBV10-3,NA
TGTGCCAGCAGTTCCTTATCCGGACTAGCGGGAGAGCCCATTGATGAGCAGTTCTTC,CASSSLSGLAGEPIDEQFF,NA,TRBJ2-1,TRBV27,TRBD2
TGTGCCAGCAGCTTAGTTCAGGGGATTGGCTACACCTTC,CASSLVQGIGYTF,NA,TRBJ1-2,TRBV7-2,NA
TGTGCCAGCAGCTTGGGCGCGGGAGAGCAGTACTTC,CASSLGAGEQYF,NA,TRBJ2-7,TRBV5-4,NA
TGTGCCATCAGTGAAGCGGCAGCGAACACTGAAGCTTTCTTT,CAISEAAANTEAFF,once,TRBJ1-1,TRBV10-3,NA
TGTGCCAGCAGCCCCCAGGGTTCGACTGGAAACACCATATATTTT,CASSPQGSTGNTIYF,NA,TRBJ1-3,TRBV7-9,NA
TGTGCCTGGAGTGTAACAGGGGTGGGCGAGCAGTACTTC,CAWSVTGVGEQYF,NA,TRBJ2-7,TRBV30,TRBD1
TGTGCCAGCAGCTTGGCCGGGAGTTCGGTTGAGCAGTTCTTC,CASSLAGSSVEQFF,NA,TRBJ2-1,TRBV5-4,NA
TGTGCTAGTGGTTTGCCAGGGGCTGAGCAGTTCTTC,CASGLPGAEQFF,NA,TRBJ2-1,TRBV12-5,NA
TGTGCCACCCACAGGGGGAACGATTCACCCCTCCACTTT,CATHRGNDSPLHF,NA,TRBJ1-6,TRBV5-6,TRBD1
TGTGCCAGCAGCTCCTGGGGGGAGCTGTTTTTT,CASSSWGELFF,once,TRBJ2-2,TRBV13,NA
TGTGCCAGCAGCTTAAGTGCCGGGACTAGCGGGGTCGAGCAGTACTTC,CASSLSAGTSGVEQYF,NA,TRBJ2-7,TRBV7-9,TRBD2
TGTGCCAGCAGCTTAGGATACTGGGACGACTACACCTTC,CASSLGYWDDYTF,NA,TRBJ1-2,TRBV7-2,NA
TGTGCCAGCAGAGGGGGACAGCTCAACACCGGGGAGCTGTTTTTT,CASRGGQLNTGELFF,once,TRBJ2-2,TRBV25-1,TRBD1
TGTGCCAGCTCATCCCAGGGGGCGCGAGGAGAGACCCAGTACTTC,CASSSQGARGETQYF,NA,TRBJ2-5,TRBV18,TRBD1
TGTGCCAGCAAGCGGGGGGAAGGGCAGCCCCAGCATTTT,CASKRGEGQPQHF,few,TRBJ1-5,TRBV6-5,NA
TGCGCCAGCAGTGAGTCGGGTAGCGGGAGGAGCTATACGCAGTATTTT,CASSESGSGRSYTQYF,NA,TRBJ2-3,TRBV10-1,TRBD2
TGTGCCAGCAGTGTACGACAGGCGGACTATGGCTACACCTTC,CASSVRQADYGYTF,NA,TRBJ1-2,TRBV2,NA
TGTGCCAGCAGCGTAACCGGGACAGGAGGGGCCTCCAATGAGCAGTTCTTC,CASSVTGTGGASNEQFF,NA,TRBJ2-1,TRBV21-1,NA
TGCGCCAGCAGCGTGACAGGGGAGACTGAAGCTTTCTTT,CASSVTGETEAFF,once,TRBJ1-1,TRBV5-1,TRBD1
TGTGCCAGCATCTTAGGGCGGTTTTGGAACACCATATATTTT,CASILGRFWNTIYF,NA,TRBJ1-3,TRBV7-8,NA
TGTGCCAGCAGCTTATCTGCCGGGAAGGGCTTTAGCCGGGGCTACGAGCAGTACTTC,CASSLSAGKGFSRGYEQYF,few,TRBJ2-7,TRBV7-2,NA
TGTGCCAGCAGCCTACAGGGAGGAAACACTGAAGCTTTCTTT,CASSLQGGNTEAFF,few,TRBJ1-1,TRBV7-2,NA
TGTGCCAGCACCGCACCAGGGGGCGACACTCGCTCTGGAAACACCATATATTTT,CASTAPGGDTRSGNTIYF,few,TRBJ1-3,TRBV28,TRBD1
TGTGCCAGCATCCCAAAGAGCGGGAGGTCCACCGGGGAGCTGTTTTTT,CASIPKSGRSTGELFF,NA,TRBJ2-2,TRBV28,TRBD2
TGCGCCAGCAGCCAAGTGTGGCTAGCGGAGAAACTAGCCAAAAACATTCAGTACTTC,CASSQVWLAEKLAKNIQYF,NA,TRBJ2-4,TRBV4-3,TRBD2
TGTGCCAGCTCCTTTGGGGGCAGCGCGGGGAACGAGCAGTACTTC,CASSFGGSAGNEQYF,once,TRBJ2-7,TRBV18,NA
TGTGCCAGCAGCCCTCATTTGGGTCCGGAGTTGGGCTACACCTTC,CASSPHLGPELGYTF,NA,TRBJ1-2,TRBV2,NA